These 16 T cell receptor beta chains came from one sample sequenced in a study of graft-versus-host responses after intestinal transplantation. For these TCRs, the target antigens are not known. Only in-frame clones appear in the TCRdb table, and some are missing; sequencing was by immunoSEQ multiplex PCR. The sample records about 130,000 clones, roughly nine tenths being singletons. The specimen was unstimulated CD4+ T cells sorted from spleen or lymph node cells, collected before intestinal transplant. The source is a human donor who received an intestinal transplant.

The V gene is TRBV27, the J gene TRBJ1-5; 9 bases map to TRBD1. V shed 3 bases and J 4 bases; nucleotides not matched to a gene: 1. Germline CDR1 reads MNHEY; CDR2 reads SMNVEV (reference sequence). There are 14 residues in the CDR3. CDR3: CASSFGTGNQPQHF. The CDR3 nucleotides read TGTGCCAGCAGTTTTGGGACAGGGAATCAGCCCCAGCATTTT.

The genes are TRBV5-6 and TRBJ1-2, with D perhaps matching TRBD1 (6 bases). CDR3 length: 14 residues. Trimming shortened V by 6 bases and J by 3 bases, and 15 bases separated the two germline ends. In germline, CDR1 is SGHDT, CDR2 YYEEEE. CDR3 sequence reads: CASNRPRTDYGYTF. CDR3 bases: TGTGCCAGCAACCGTCCGAGGACAGACTATGGCTACACCTTC.

This clone was seen once. The CDR3 sequence is CASSRIGGEKLFF. CDR3 bases: TGTGCCAGCAGCCGAATAGGGGGAGAAAAACTGTTTTTT. The chain joins TRBV14 to TRBJ1-4, with D maybe TRBD1 (6 bases). Germline values: CDR1 SGHDN, CDR2 FVKESK. Trimming took 4 bases from V and 8 from J, leaving 11 bases between them. The CDR3 consists of 13 residues.

This clone was seen only once. V and J are TRBV5-4 and TRBJ1-1; 8 positions agree with TRBD1. This CDR3 has 14 amino acids. Germline values: CDR1 SGHNT, CDR2 YYREEE (reference sequence). V shed 3 bases, J shed 2 bases, and the junction held 3 bases outside the gene matches. CDR3 nucleotide sequence: TGTGCCAGCAGCTCAGGGGGCGCTAACACTGAAGCTTTCTTT. Its translation is CASSSGGANTEAFF.

The rearrangement uses TRBV6-1 and TRBJ2-1; weak D call: TRBD1 (5 bases). The CDR3 spans 15 residues. CDR1 is MNHNS and CDR2 is SASEGT in the germline V gene. The ends were cut back, 5 bases at V and 0 bases at J, with 11 bases in the middle. CDR3 in DNA: TGTGCCAGCAGTCTGGACAAGAGCTCCTACAATGAGCAGTTCTTC. Translated: CASSLDKSSYNEQFF.

This clone has only one observation. The chain joins TRBV18 to TRBJ2-7, with D possibly called TRBD1 or TRBD2 (5 bases each). Trimming took off 3 bases at V and 7 bases at J, with 16 bases between the two ends. The length of the CDR3 is 14 residues. Germline V gene sequence: CDR1 KGHSH, CDR2 LQKENI. The CDR3 loop reads CASSPGTVSREQYF. The DNA for the CDR3 is TGTGCCAGCTCACCCGGGACGGTCAGCAGGGAGCAGTACTTC.

The DNA of the CDR3 is TGTGCCAGCAGCTGGGGGGGCGGGGAGGCCTACGAGCAGTACTTC. Its protein product is CASSWGGGEAYEQYF. The chain couples TRBV5-4 to TRBJ2-7; the D gene is possibly TRBD2 (7 bases). V dropped 3 bases and J dropped 2 bases, with 15 bases sitting between them. Germline V gene sequence: CDR1 SGHNT, CDR2 YYREEE (reference sequence). This CDR3 has 15 residues.

The chain links TRBV5-1 to TRBJ2-7, with 9 nucleotides matching TRBD2. V gave up 0 bases and J gave up 2 bases; unmatched junction bases: 3. Germline lookup yields CDR1 SGHRS and CDR2 YFSETQ. The CDR3 extends over 15 amino acids. The CDR3 sequence: CASSLGVAGAYEQYF. CDR3 DNA sequence: TGCGCCAGCAGCTTGGGCGTAGCGGGGGCCTACGAGCAGTACTTC.

The gene calls are TRBV5-4 and TRBJ2-5, with TRBD2 matching over 15 bases. The CDR3 contains 18 residues. V shed 4 bases and J 4 bases; nucleotides not matched to a gene: 11. The V gene's germline CDR1 is SGHNT and CDR2 YYREEE (reference sequence). The CDR3 DNA is TGTGCCAGCAGCACTGGACTAGCGGGGGGGGTGGGTGGAGAGACCCAGTACTTC. This codes for CASSTGLAGGVGGETQYF.

This chain connects TRBV6-5 to TRBJ2-1, with 8 bases identical to TRBD2. Looked up from germline, CDR1 is MNHEY and CDR2 is SVGAGI. Unmatched junction bases numbered 4, after V lost 6 bases and J lost 12 bases. This CDR3 has 11 residues. In nucleotides, the CDR3 is TGTGCCAGCAGCCCGGGGGGGCCGCAGTTCTTC. Its protein is CASSPGGPQFF.

This chain joins TRBV11-2 and TRBJ2-1; 10 bases line up with TRBD2. CDR3 length: 15 amino acids. Germline V gene sequence: CDR1 SGHAT, CDR2 FQNNGV. V was clipped by 5 bases and J by 4 bases; unmatched bases: 5. The CDR3 loop reads CASSLQRGGYNEQFF. The CDR3 DNA follows: TGTGCCAGCAGCCTTCAGCGGGGGGGTTACAATGAGCAGTTCTTC.

The V and J genes are TRBV19 and TRBJ1-6; tentative D call: TRBD1 (5 bases). CDR1 LNHDA and CDR2 SQIVND come from the germline V gene (reference sequence). Trimming pared 4 bases from V and 8 bases from J, leaving 9 bases between. The CDR3 has 13 amino acids. The CDR3: CASSNTGDSPLHF. In DNA, the CDR3 is TGTGCCAGTAGTAATACGGGGGATTCACCCCTCCACTTT.

The rearrangement uses TRBV18 and TRBJ1-5, with 7 bases identical to TRBD1. The germline V gene encodes CDR1 KGHSH and CDR2 LQKENI. The CDR3 loop spans 15 amino acids. Trimming removed 6 bases from V and 0 bases from J; junction bases left unmatched: 5. The chain's CDR3 is CASSSQGDSNQPQHF. The DNA for the CDR3 is TGTGCCAGCTCGTCTCAGGGGGATAGCAATCAGCCCCAGCATTTT.

V gene TRBV6-5 combines with J gene TRBJ1-1, with 11 positions matching TRBD1. Trimming at V came to 8 bases and at J to 4 bases, leaving 9 bases not matched to a gene. The CDR3 spans 15 residues. Per the germline V gene, CDR1 is MNHEY and CDR2 is SVGAGI. Written as DNA, the CDR3 is TGTGCCAGCGGAAACCGGGGACAGGGGGTCACTGAAGCTTTCTTT. It is translated as CASGNRGQGVTEAFF.

J is TRBJ2-5 and V is TRBV6-6; D is uncertain. The V gene's germline CDR1 is MNHNY and CDR2 SVGAGI (reference sequence). This CDR3 has 13 amino acids. The germline V and J ends were trimmed by 2 bases and 2 bases, with 6 bases remaining between them. The CDR3 sequence is CASSYRAQETQYF. In nucleotides, the CDR3 is TGTGCCAGCAGTTACAGGGCTCAAGAGACCCAGTACTTC.

The rearrangement joins TRBV5-1 to TRBJ1-5; unclear D gene. The CDR3 extends over 15 amino acids. The germline gives CDR1 SGHRS, CDR2 YFSETQ. V lost 0 bases and J lost 7, with 14 bases in between. The CDR3 loop is CASSLGGTETQPQHF. In DNA, the CDR3 is TGCGCCAGCAGCTTGGGCGGAACAGAGACCCAGCCCCAGCATTTT.